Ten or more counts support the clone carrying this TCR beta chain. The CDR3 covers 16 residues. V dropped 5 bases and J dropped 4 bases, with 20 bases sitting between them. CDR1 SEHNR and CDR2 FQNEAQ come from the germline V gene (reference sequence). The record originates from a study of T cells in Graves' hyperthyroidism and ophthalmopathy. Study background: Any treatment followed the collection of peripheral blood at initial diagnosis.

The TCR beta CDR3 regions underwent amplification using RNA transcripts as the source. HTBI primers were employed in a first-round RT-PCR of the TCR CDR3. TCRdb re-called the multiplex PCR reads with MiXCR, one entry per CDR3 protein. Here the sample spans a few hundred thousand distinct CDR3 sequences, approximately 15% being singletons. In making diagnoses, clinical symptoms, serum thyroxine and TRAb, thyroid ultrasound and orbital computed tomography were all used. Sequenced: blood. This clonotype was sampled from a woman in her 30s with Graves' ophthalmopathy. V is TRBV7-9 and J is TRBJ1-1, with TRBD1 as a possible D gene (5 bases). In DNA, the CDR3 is TGTGCCAGCAGCAAATCGGGGGGAGTCGATGGCACTGAAGCTTTCTTT. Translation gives CASSKSGGVDGTEAFF.